This T cell receptor beta chain comes out of a study of T cells in Graves' hyperthyroidism and ophthalmopathy. Study-level background: Any treatment followed the collection of peripheral blood at initial diagnosis. General study results and limits: Most thyroid clonotypes that were expanded above 0.001 also turned up in blood.

To note about this clonotype: Its antigen is not identified.

There are 11 residues in the CDR3. Germline V gene data show CDR1 as SGHTA and CDR2 as FQGNSA. The germline V and J ends were trimmed by 1 base and 7 bases, with 4 bases remaining between them. RNA transcripts provided the source from which TCR beta CDR3 regions were amplified. First-round RT-PCR with HTBI primers amplified the TCR CDR3 region. TCRdb used MiXCR to reprocess the multiplex PCR reads, holding one entry per CDR3 protein. The sample lists some 490,000 distinct CDR3 sequences; approximately 22% were seen once. Inclusion characteristics of ophthalmopathy patients comprised a Clinical Activity Score of at least 3, a NOSPECS grade of at least 4, and duration under 3 months. Orbital computed tomography and thyroid ultrasound, together with serum TRAb and thyroxine and clinical symptoms, were used for diagnoses.

The TCR sequence derives from a woman aged 70-85 years with Graves' ophthalmopathy. What was sequenced was blood. V and J are TRBV7-2 and TRBJ2-5; D is unclear. The CDR3 nucleotides read TGTGCCAGCAGCTTAGGTCGGACCCAGTACTTC. Its translation is CASSLGRTQYF.